This TCR beta chain originates from a study of blood T cell repertoires in COVID-19. Study context: Acute-phase and convalescent COVID-19 samples originated in the United States, Italy and Spain.

Per the study methods: Reference gene primer amplification yielded estimated nucleated cell counts. Assay: immunoSEQ multiplex PCR; the TCRdb copy retains only in-frame clones and omits some. The DNA was the basis for D and trimming; V, J and clone size are from that table. The sample yields roughly 330,000 clones, roughly 87% seen once. Those who participated ranged in age from 18 to 89 years and resided in under 25 US areas. Donors in Cohort 3 counted as recovered after two negative PCRs, clearance, or symptom resolution. V was clipped by 6 bases and J by 5 bases, with 14 bases between them. This CDR3 has 13 residues. Germline loops: CDR1 SGDLS, CDR2 YYNGEE. This clone occurred once.

J is TRBJ2-5 and V is TRBV9, with a possible D match to TRBD1 (6 bases). Sequencing was carried out using PBMCs or T cells enriched from blood (not recorded which). This clonotype was obtained from a woman aged 25 to 39 who had recovered from COVID-19. CDR3 in amino acids: CASNLLGGETQYF. CDR3 sequence (DNA): TGTGCCAGCAACCTTCTTGGGGGCGAGACCCAGTACTTC.